This T cell receptor beta chain appears in the sequencing data of a study of blood T cell repertoires in COVID-19. Overall study context: COVID-19 samples from acute and convalescent phases originated in the United States, Italy and Spain.

Trimming cost V 3 bases and J 6 bases, with 12 bases left between them. Germline loops: CDR1 MNHEY, CDR2 SMNVEV (reference sequence). CDR3 length: 14 amino acids. Produced via immunoSEQ multiplex PCR; TCRdb's table is partial and in-frame only. The data show tens of thousands of clones, 93% seen once. The sequenced material came from peripheral blood. This receptor was obtained from a human donor in a cohort sampled during active COVID-19. This sequence joins TRBV27 and TRBJ1-5, with a tentative D call TRBD1 (5 bases). Written as DNA, the CDR3 is TGTGCCAGCAGTTTCGGGGGGGAGGGTCAGCCCCAGCATTTT. As protein: CASSFGGEGQPQHF.